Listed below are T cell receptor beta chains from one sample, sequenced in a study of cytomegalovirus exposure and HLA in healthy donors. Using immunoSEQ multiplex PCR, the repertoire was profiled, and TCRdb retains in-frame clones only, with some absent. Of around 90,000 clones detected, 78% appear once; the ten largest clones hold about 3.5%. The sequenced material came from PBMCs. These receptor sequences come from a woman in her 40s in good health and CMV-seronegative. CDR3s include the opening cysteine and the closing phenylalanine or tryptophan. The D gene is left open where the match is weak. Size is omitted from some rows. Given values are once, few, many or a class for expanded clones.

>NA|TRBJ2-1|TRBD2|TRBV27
TGTGCCAGCAGTTTAGGGACTAGCGGGGTATACAATGAGCAGTTCTTC
CASSLGTSGVYNEQFF
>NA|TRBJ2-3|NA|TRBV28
TGTGCCAGCCGGAGCCCCACAGATACGCAGTATTTT
CASRSPTDTQYF
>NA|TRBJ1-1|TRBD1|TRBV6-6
TGTGCCAGCAGTCCAAGGACAGGGATGAACACTGAAGCTTTCTTT
CASSPRTGMNTEAFF
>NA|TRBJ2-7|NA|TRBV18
TGTGCCAGCTCACCAGAGCTGGAGCAGTACTTC
CASSPELEQYF
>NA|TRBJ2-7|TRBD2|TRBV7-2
TGTGCCAGCAGCTCTTGGACTAGCGGGACGTACGAGCAGTACTTC
CASSSWTSGTYEQYF
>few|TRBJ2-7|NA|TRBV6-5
TGTGCCAGCAGTTCACGCTCGTCGGGGGATTACGAGCAGTACTTC
CASSSRSSGDYEQYF
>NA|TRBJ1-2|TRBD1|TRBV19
TGTGCCAGTAGCCGACAGGGGGCAGCTGGCTACACCTTC
CASSRQGAAGYTF
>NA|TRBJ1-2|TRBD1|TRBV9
TGTGCCAGCAGCCCACGGGGACAGGGGATAGTGAGCTACACCTTC
CASSPRGQGIVSYTF
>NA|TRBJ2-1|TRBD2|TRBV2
TGTGCCAGCAATGGAGGGACTAGCGGGAGCCATGAGCAGTTCTTC
CASNGGTSGSHEQFF
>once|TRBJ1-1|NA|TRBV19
TGTGCCAGTATGGCCGGGACAACTTTGCTGAACACTGAAGCTTTCTTT
CASMAGTTLLNTEAFF
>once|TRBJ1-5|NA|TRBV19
TGTGCCAGTAGTATAGATTACAGGGTAATCCAGCCCCAGCATTTT
CASSIDYRVIQPQHF
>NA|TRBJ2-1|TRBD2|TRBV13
TGTGCCAGCAGCTCCCGATCCGGGACTAGCGGGAGTGACAATGAGCAGTTCTTC
CASSSRSGTSGSDNEQFF
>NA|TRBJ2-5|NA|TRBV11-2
TGTGCCAGCAGCTTACTAGCCACCCAGCAGTACTTC
CASSLLATQQYF
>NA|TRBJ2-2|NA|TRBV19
TGTGCCAGTAGCCCTAGGGGGCCCAAGACTAGTAGCGCCGGGGAGCTGTTTTTT
CASSPRGPKTSSAGELFF
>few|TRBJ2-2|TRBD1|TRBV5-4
TGTGCCAGCCGTGCCGGGACAGGGGGTACCGGGGAGCTGTTTTTT
CASRAGTGGTGELFF
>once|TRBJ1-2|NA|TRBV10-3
TGTGCCACCAACCAGGCACCCTCCAGAACCGATGGCTACACCTTC
CATNQAPSRTDGYTF
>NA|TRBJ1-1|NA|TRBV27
TGTGCCAGCCTCCTCCAGGGCGGGAACACTGAAGCTTTCTTT
CASLLQGGNTEAFF
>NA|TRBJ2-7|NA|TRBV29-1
TGCAGCGCCCGGCGGGGCCACGAGCAGTACTTC
CSARRGHEQYF
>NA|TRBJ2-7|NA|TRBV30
TGTGCCTGGAAATCCCCGGGATCCTATTACGAGCAGTACTTC
CAWKSPGSYYEQYF
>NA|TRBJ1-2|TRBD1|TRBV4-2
TGTGCCAGCAGCCACCGCGGGACAGTACCGTCTGACTATGGCTACACCTTC
CASSHRGTVPSDYGYTF
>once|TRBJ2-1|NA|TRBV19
TGTGCCAGTAGTATAGGTCCGGGTGGCAATGAGCAGTTCTTC
CASSIGPGGNEQFF
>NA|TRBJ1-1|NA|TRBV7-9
TGTGCCAGCAGCTTTCAGGGTTTGGCTGAAGCTTTCTTT
CASSFQGLAEAFF
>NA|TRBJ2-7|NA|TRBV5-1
TGCGCCAGCAGCCAATCACTACTTCACCCGACCCCCGAGCAGTACTTC
CASSQSLLHPTPEQYF